These 5 T cell receptor beta chains came from one sample sequenced in a study of blood T cell repertoires in COVID-19. The protocol was immunoSEQ multiplex PCR, while the TCRdb copy is restricted to in-frame clones and leaves out a portion. The profile covers some 200,000 clones, with around four fifths appearing a single time and roughly 6.6% taken by the ten largest. Sequenced input: peripheral blood. The origin of the receptors is a woman aged 40 to 50 with acute or convalescent COVID-19.

This chain joins TRBV30 and TRBJ2-1; D might be TRBD1 (7 bases). Germline CDR1 is GTSNPN and CDR2 is SVGIG (reference sequence). Trimming removed 8 bases at V and 0 bases at J, with 26 bases between. The CDR3 extends over 18 amino acids. The CDR3 region is CAGQGGDSRRSSYNEQFF. The DNA of the CDR3 is TGTGCCGGTCAGGGGGGTGACTCGCGAAGGAGCTCCTACAATGAGCAGTTCTTC.

This chain joins TRBV3-1 (or the pseudogene TRBV3-2) and TRBJ2-6; no clear D gene. Trimming removed 9 bases from V and 0 bases from J, with 3 bases in between. CDR3 length: 12 residues. Germline V CDR1 and CDR2: LGHDT, YNNKEL (reference sequence). This CDR3 reads CASNSGANVLTF. The CDR3 DNA reads as TGTGCCAGTAACTCTGGGGCCAACGTCCTGACTTTC.

The chain is built from TRBV7-8 and TRBJ2-7; 11 bases are shared with TRBD2. Germline CDR1 SGHVS, CDR2 FQNEAQ. This CDR3 has 15 amino acids. Trimming removed 5 bases from V and 2 bases from J; junction bases left unmatched: 5. CDR3 residues: CASSPGLADAYEQYF. The CDR3 coding sequence is TGTGCCAGCAGCCCGGGACTAGCGGATGCCTACGAGCAGTACTTC. Combining the CDR3 with reference TRBV7-8 and TRBJ2-7 gives the whole variable domain GAGVSQSPRYKVAKRGQDVALRCDPISGHVSLFWYQQALGQGPEFLTYFQNEAQLDKSGLPSDRFFAERPEGSVSTLKIQRTQQEDSAVYLCASSPGLADAYEQYFGPGTRLTVT.

V usage is TRBV5-1 and J usage is TRBJ1-4, with 9 bases that match TRBD1. V lost 4 bases, J lost 7 bases, and 8 bases stayed unmatched. Germline CDR1 and CDR2: SGHRS and YFSETQ. The CDR3 has 15 residues. The DNA of the CDR3 is TGCGCCAGCAGCCAGGGGGGACAGGGTGTTGAAAAACTGTTTTTT. Encoded protein: CASSQGGQGVEKLFF.

The V call is TRBV5-4, the J call TRBJ2-7; 8 nucleotides line up with TRBD1. The ends lost 2 bases at V and 2 bases at J; junction bases unmatched: 3. The CDR3 consists of 14 residues. Germline loops: CDR1 SGHNT, CDR2 YYREEE (reference sequence). The CDR3 is CASSFQGAPYEQYF. In DNA, the CDR3 is TGTGCCAGCAGCTTCCAGGGGGCCCCCTACGAGCAGTACTTC.